Many counts were recorded for the clone carrying this T cell receptor (beta chain). What it binds is not known. These data belong to a study of CD8 T cells in ankylosing spondylitis. Study-wide results and caveats: From matched ankylosing spondylitis synovial fluid, disease-linked clones were reportedly recovered at significantly enriched levels. A CD8+ phenotype characterized the disease-linked clones, which were relatively rare in peripheral blood. Apparently characteristic of ankylosing spondylitis blood was a TCR beta motif (about 8 highly homologous variants).

TCRdb processed the 5' RACE reads anew with MiXCR; each CDR3 protein has one entry. The repertoire holds some 330,000 distinct CDR3 sequences, with under 8.5% as singletons. Sequencing was carried out using blood, either unsorted or a sorted T cell fraction (not recorded which). This clonotype was obtained from a male donor with ankylosing spondylitis.

The CDR3 DNA is TGCAGTGCTAGAGTCCAGTCCTACGAGCAGTACTTC. The encoded protein is CSARVQSYEQYF. The genes are TRBV20-1 and TRBJ2-7, with D unresolved. There are 12 residues in the CDR3. CDR1 is DFQATT, CDR2 SNEGSKA, per germline (reference sequence). V was shortened by 1 base and J by 1 base, with 5 bases between the two germline ends.